The text below deals with one T cell receptor beta chain. Antigen specificity is unknown. Assay execution took place at the deep level. Using immunoSEQ multiplex PCR, the repertoire was profiled, and TCRdb retains in-frame clones only, with some absent. The table records millions of clones, 85% to 95% of them present only once. The data derive from a study of shared clonotypes between healthy human individuals. The V and J ends lost 4 bases and 3 bases respectively, with 10 bases between them. Germline V gene data show CDR1 as MNHEY and CDR2 as SMNVEV (reference sequence). The CDR3 runs 14 residues. Findings and caveats of the study: With four donors compared, roughly 5% of naive CD4 clonotypes were shared. Sampling involved blood alone; tissue repertoires likely differ.

Selected positively for CCR7 and CD45RO-negative, naive CD8 cells excluded terminally differentiated effector memory CD45RA+ cells. V gene TRBV27 combines with J gene TRBJ1-5; D gene unclear. The source is a man aged 18 to 30 in good health. Sample: naive CD8+ T cells sorted from blood. The CDR3, as DNA: TGTGCCAGCAGTTCCTACACCTACAATCAGCCCCAGCATTTT. The encoded protein is CASSSYTYNQPQHF.